This passage covers 6 T cell receptor beta chains from one sample sequenced in a study of beta chain features in type 1 diabetes. Study conclusions and caveats: Type 1 diabetes patients had TCRB CDR3s that were shorter (moderately but significantly so) in all four CD4+ subsets.

No cognate antigen is known for these TCRs. The isolated RNA, all of it, was reverse transcribed, so expressed TCRB transcripts were what got sequenced. Repertoires were generated with immunoSEQ multiplex PCR, while TCRdb's copy carries only in-frame clones and drops some. The table shows a few hundred thousand clones, with over 10% occurring only once. The sequencing sample was made of naive CD4+ T cells from blood. The receptors were sampled from a woman in her late teens or twenties with type 1 diabetes.

The V gene is TRBV14, the J gene TRBJ2-1, with 14 bases aligning to TRBD2. The CDR3 has 17 residues. Germline V gene sequence: CDR1 SGHDN, CDR2 FVKESK. Trimming removed 0 bases from V and 9 bases from J; junction bases left unmatched: 7. The CDR3 region has the DNA TGTGCCAGCAGCCAAGAGAGGGGACTAGCGGGAGATAGTGAGCAGTTCTTC. Translating it yields CASSQERGLAGDSEQFF.

The chain has TRBV7-9 and TRBJ2-1, with 8 bases that match TRBD2. Losses at the gene ends were 5 bases for V and 2 bases for J; bases not matched to a gene: 8. Germline values: CDR1 SEHNR, CDR2 FQNEAQ (reference sequence). CDR3 length: 16 amino acids. The CDR3 DNA reads as TGTGCCAGCAGCCCCATTAGCGGGAAAGCCTACAATGAGCAGTTCTTC. Translation gives CASSPISGKAYNEQFF.

V usage is TRBV29-1 and J usage is TRBJ2-2; 8 nucleotides agree with TRBD2. The CDR3 is made up of 16 amino acids. Germline lookup yields CDR1 SQVTM and CDR2 ANQGSEA. V was pared by 6 bases and J by 5 bases, with 14 bases of the junction left unmatched. The CDR3 protein is CSVGGGQGLGTGELFF. CDR3 in DNA: TGCAGCGTCGGGGGGGGGCAGGGTTTGGGGACCGGGGAGCTGTTTTTT.

The V and J genes are TRBV7-9 and TRBJ2-7; no reliable D call. CDR1 and CDR2 from the germline V gene are SEHNR and FQNEAQ (reference sequence). The CDR3 has 13 amino acids. The germline V and J ends were trimmed by 5 bases and 4 bases, with 12 bases remaining between them. The CDR3 nucleotides read TGTGCCAGCAGCCCTGCGAGCGCTTACGAGCAGTACTTC. Translated: CASSPASAYEQYF.

DNA of the CDR3: TGTGCCAGCAGTTATTATAGCAATCAGCCCCAGCATTTT. It codes for CASSYYSNQPQHF. The V call is TRBV2, the J call TRBJ1-5; D unclear. V lost 5 bases and J 0 bases, leaving 5 bases between the germline ends. Germline V gives CDR1 SNHLY, CDR2 FYNNEI. This CDR3 has 13 amino acids.

This clone was counted between two and nine times. The CDR3 reads CSARLGAEQFF. The CDR3 DNA sequence: TGCAGTGCTAGACTAGGGGCTGAGCAGTTCTTC. The gene calls are TRBV20-1 and TRBJ2-1; possibly TRBD1 for D (5 bases). Germline CDR1 is DFQATT and CDR2 is SNEGSKA (reference sequence). Deletions cut 2 bases from V and 9 bases from J, with 8 bases between. The CDR3 contains 11 residues.